Described below is a single TCR beta chain sequence and its context. Its target is not known. This CDR3 is built from 15 residues. Germline V gene data show CDR1 as SQVTM and CDR2 as ANQGSEA. This entry is derived from a study of cytomegalovirus exposure and HLA in healthy donors. Study conclusions and caveats: A reported reduction in N-insertions relative to the roughly 710-donor mean was seen in an Asian-associated ancestry cluster in a later analysis. With DRB1 most and HLA-C fewest, TCR association rates differed between HLA loci in a later analysis. Available immune exposure information covered CMV serostatus only. Researchers counted 164 TCR beta chains as cytomegalovirus-associated.

PCR used 60 Vbeta primers and 13 Jbeta primers. Only in-frame clones appear in the TCRdb table, and some are missing; sequencing was by immunoSEQ multiplex PCR. The sample has some 180,000 clones; about 86% are singletons. The chain is built from TRBV29-1 and TRBJ1-1, with a weak D call TRBD1 (5 bases). This clonotype was sampled from a man in his forties in good health and CMV-seropositive. Specimen: PBMCs. CDR3 sequence: CSVLGRGGGSSEAFF. CDR3 in DNA: TGCAGTGTTTTAGGTAGGGGCGGCGGAAGTTCTGAAGCTTTCTTT.